This T cell receptor (beta chain) was documented in a study of T cell clusters in autoimmune cytopenias (dated by TCRdb to 2018 to 2020). Some background on the complete study: The median TRB sequencing depth was approximately 50,000 reads per sample, and the median number of distinct TRB clonotypes was around 2,200 per sample. Peripheral blood TRB and IGH repertoires were sequenced in autoimmune cytopenia patients at active disease and during treatment follow-up, alongside healthy, CLL and autoimmune hepatitis controls. The goal of the study was to find out whether patients with autoimmune cytopenia have a disease-specific immune repertoire signature that could be used as a blood-based biomarker.

The CDR3 contains 15 residues, cysteine and phenylalanine counted. No DNA has been recorded. Taken from the germline V gene (reference sequence), the CDR1 and CDR2 loops are LNHDA and SQIVND. TRB rearrangements were amplified by multiplex PCR following a touch-down protocol, with the TRB-A and TRB-B primer pools mixed in one tube. Illumina adapters and sample indices were added to the amplicons through two consecutive PCR reactions using Phusion HS II polymerase. Amplicons were gel-purified with the NucleoSpin Gel and PCR Clean-up kit, then quantified by Qubit and quality-checked on an Agilent 2100 Bioanalyzer. Sequencing of the libraries was done on an Illumina MiSeq with 600-cycle, single-indexed, paired-end runs. Concerning the study's data processing: MiXCR version 2.1.12, together with the default MiXCR reference library, was used to align and assemble the TRB reads. A clone was defined by each unique CDR3 nucleotide sequence, and the analysis included only productive sequences supported by at least two reads. Repertoire diversity was assessed with alpha-parameterized diversity profiles (alpha 0 to 5), including the Shannon (alpha 1) and Simpson (alpha 2) indices, which were computed with an R script. The tcR package was used to compute combinatorial TRB VJ usage, which was then compared between cohorts by principal component analysis with ade4. GLIPH clustering of TCRbeta CDR3s was carried out on cohort pairs matched by age and read depth, and cluster frequencies were compared by Wilcoxon test. Each entry corresponds to one CDR3 protein sequence from reads that TCRdb reprocessed, and DNA is not given. The authors' filters were not applied to this entry. This sample's table has entries for about 5,000 distinct CDR3 sequences. Jointly, the top ten make up 7.5% to 8.5% of the sample.

Each sample's TRB amplification started from around 230 ng of peripheral blood genomic DNA, which corresponds to tens of thousands of genome equivalents. Frequency classes this clonotype as medium-sized (0.01 to 0.1%); no count is given. The specificity of this receptor is unknown. The paper's findings and limits, for the study overall: The T cell clusters were defined in silico only, and their functional role remained to be validated experimentally. The cluster-lack signature was not observed for secondary cytopenia versus CLL, as the signature was apparently masked by the dominant lymphoma-associated repertoire. Almost three-fold more exclusive TRB clusters were observed in healthy donors than in active autoimmune hepatitis patients, consistent with an autoimmunity-wide signature. The TRB repertoire shifts, including less even repertoires in secondary cytopenia and CLL, mostly reflected lymphoma bias and not autoimmunity. GLIPH results suggested that primary autoimmune cytopenia patients were missing physiological T cell clusters, with approximately 52 clusters found only in healthy donors compared with approximately 15 found only in patients.

The specimen was peripheral blood. This receptor was obtained from a human donor with an autoimmune cytopenia or autoimmune hepatitis (not recorded which). The chain couples TRBV19 to TRBJ2-5; no DNA is available, so the TRBD1 call from TCRdb remains unchecked. Here the CDR3 is given as CASSIGTDLQETQYF.